These T cell receptor beta chains were read from a single sample in a study of identical twins. TCRdb re-called the 5' RACE reads through MiXCR, storing one row per CDR3 protein. Found here are roughly 470,000 distinct CDR3 sequences, roughly an eighth of them singletons; the top ten hold 0.95% to 1%. The sample was also reused in another study, on yellow fever vaccine responses in identical twins.

The sequencing input was CD4+ T cells sorted from blood. The receptors were sampled from a woman in her late teens or twenties in good health. Each CDR3 is given without its conserved first and last residue.

v_call: TRBV18; cdr3_aa: ASSPPVAGGRNEQF
v_call: TRBV3-1; cdr3_aa: ARSQDLKLF
v_call: TRBV18; cdr3_aa: ASSQDTGFSYGYT
v_call: TRBV6-2/TRBV6-3; cdr3_aa: ASSYSERGRDNEQF
v_call: TRBV20-1; cdr3_aa: SARDLRGERGTDTQY
v_call: TRBV25-1; cdr3_aa: ASSSPRDREPHGHSGANVLT
v_call: TRBV19; cdr3_aa: ASSRNGGASYNEQF
v_call: TRBV28; cdr3_aa: ASNQGARRGAQH
v_call: TRBV20-1; cdr3_aa: SPKDGPYNSPLH
v_call: TRBV11-2; cdr3_aa: ASSLDPLAASPQETQY
v_call: TRBV3-1; cdr3_aa: ASSQEAGAPYEQY
v_call: TRBV20-1; cdr3_aa: SAKSPGSLGNTIY
v_call: TRBV4-3; cdr3_aa: ASSQLGRGEQY
v_call: TRBV9; cdr3_aa: ASRRGRGQGDTEAF
v_call: TRBV5-1; cdr3_aa: ASSLYGTGSNEQF
v_call: TRBV5-1; cdr3_aa: ASSLARDEQF
v_call: TRBV7-2; cdr3_aa: ASSLPSGTDTQY
v_call: TRBV4-2; cdr3_aa: ASSPRGTESFYNEQF
v_call: TRBV15; cdr3_aa: ATSAETNTEAF
v_call: TRBV6-2/TRBV6-3; cdr3_aa: ASSRTVSSYEQY
v_call: TRBV3-1; cdr3_aa: ASSTKEPLTDTQY
v_call: TRBV7-2; cdr3_aa: ASSVFFPGSGYT
v_call: TRBV4-1; cdr3_aa: ASSQDSGGADTQY
v_call: TRBV14; cdr3_aa: ASSQGGIKTHYNEQF
v_call: TRBV27; cdr3_aa: ASSPIAGHNEQF
v_call: TRBV7-9; cdr3_aa: ASSYRTSGNYNEQF
v_call: TRBV19; cdr3_aa: ASSISSIWDEQY
v_call: TRBV27; cdr3_aa: ASSFKGSIGYT
v_call: TRBV12-3/TRBV12-4; cdr3_aa: ASSFSGANTEAF
v_call: TRBV6-2/TRBV6-3; cdr3_aa: ASTTGTSRNTGELF
v_call: TRBV6-2/TRBV6-3; cdr3_aa: ASSYSQGDRTGAF
v_call: TRBV19; cdr3_aa: ASRAGTTYEQY
v_call: TRBV5-1; cdr3_aa: ASSLAGGQISYNEQF
v_call: TRBV12-3/TRBV12-4; cdr3_aa: ASSLAVTSGSSNEQY
v_call: TRBV5-1; cdr3_aa: ASSSDLYSYEQY
v_call: TRBV6-1; cdr3_aa: ASTRRTGGDEQY
v_call: TRBV24-1; cdr3_aa: ATSRDRGNEQF